The sample holds many counts of the clone carrying this T cell receptor beta chain. Its antigen remains unknown. Germline CDR1 is SGHRS and CDR2 is YFSETQ. Trimming stripped 7 bases from V and 1 base from J, with 8 bases between. The length of the CDR3 is 13 residues. Data came from immunoSEQ multiplex PCR; TCRdb stores just in-frame clones and leaves some out. The sample yields around 340,000 clones, around 79% seen once. These data belong to a study of shared clonotypes between healthy human individuals. Study findings and constraints: Compared with memory subsets, naive subsets generally had larger estimated richness. Clonotypes which were not shared had lower generation probabilities than clonotypes that all four donors shared.

Participating donors were healthy, HIV-negative adults free of recent acute infections or vaccinations. This clonotype was sampled from a man in his thirties or forties in good health. Sequencing input: memory CD4+ T cells sorted from blood. The subset here: CD45RA-negative fraction. The chain employs TRBV5-1 and TRBJ2-2; the D is unclear. CDR3 in DNA: TGCGCCAGCCTCCGAGTGAACACCGGGGAGCTGTTTTTT. Translated, it gives CASLRVNTGELFF.